A selection of T cell receptor beta chains follows, all from one sample in a study of T-cell memory formation after mild COVID-19. TCRdb ran MiXCR on the 5' RACE reads and lists one entry per CDR3 protein. This table has some 68,000 distinct CDR3 sequences, over 15% appearing once. The specimen was PBMCs or a T cell subset sorted from them (not recorded which). Every receptor here comes from an adult woman who had mild COVID-19 (a few samples of this study predate the infection). Cell type and time point are not known. CDR3s include the opening cysteine and the closing phenylalanine or tryptophan. Fields, in order: J gene, clone size, V gene, D gene, CDR3 DNA, CDR3 protein. The D gene is left open where the match is weak. Size tells how often a clone was seen (once, few, many) or the class of an expanded clone, and some rows leave it out.

>TRBJ2-7|few|TRBV15|-
TGTGCCACCAGCAGGGGGAATAACTACGAGCAGTACTTC
CATSRGNNYEQYF
>TRBJ2-6|few|TRBV7-2|-
TGTGCCAGCAGCCTGGGCTCTGGGGCCAACGTCCTGACTTTC
CASSLGSGANVLTF
>TRBJ2-1|few|TRBV20-1|-
TGCAGTGCTAGGGAGGGGGGCGGCTCCTACAATGAGCAGTTCTTC
CSAREGGGSYNEQFF
>TRBJ2-1|few|TRBV5-6|TRBD1
TGTGCCAGCAGCTTGGAAGGGACAGGGCCCTCGGATGAGCAGTTCTTC
CASSLEGTGPSDEQFF
>TRBJ2-7|-|TRBV4-1|TRBD1
TGCGCCAGCAGCCAAGCCCGAACCGGGACAGGCTACGAGCAGTACTTC
CASSQARTGTGYEQYF
>TRBJ2-2|-|TRBV11-2|TRBD2
TGTGCCAGCAGCTTAGATGGGAGCGGGAGTTACACCGGGGAGCTGTTTTTT
CASSLDGSGSYTGELFF
>TRBJ2-1|-|TRBV4-1|-
TGCGCCAGCAGCCAAGGGCGGAGCTACAATGAGCAGTTCTTC
CASSQGRSYNEQFF
>TRBJ2-1|few|TRBV2|-
TGTGCCAGCAGTGACCCAGGAGAGGACTCGGCGCCTAGCTCCTACAATGAGCAGTTCTTC
CASSDPGEDSAPSSYNEQFF
>TRBJ2-1|few|TRBV29-1|TRBD2
TGCAGCGTTGTCGGCGGGGGGGCAGGGGGACTTCAGGGACACTACAATGAGCAGTTCTTC
CSVVGGGAGGLQGHYNEQFF
>TRBJ2-3|-|TRBV20-1|TRBD2
TGCAGTGCTATCCTAGCGGGAGATGGCACAGATACGCAGTATTTT
CSAILAGDGTDTQYF
>TRBJ1-1|-|TRBV6-5|-
TGTGCCAGCAGTACCAACAGGGTGGAGAACACTGAAGCTTTCTTT
CASSTNRVENTEAFF
>TRBJ2-5|many|TRBV6-4|-
TGTGCCAGCAGTGACTCAGGGGGACCACAAGAGACCCAGTACTTC
CASSDSGGPQETQYF
>TRBJ2-7|-|TRBV6-5|-
TGTGCCAGCAGTTACGATGGATACGAGCAGTACTTC
CASSYDGYEQYF
>TRBJ2-7|-|TRBV28|TRBD2
TGTGCCAGCAGTTATTCGGGGGGCTACGAGCAGTACTTC
CASSYSGGYEQYF
>TRBJ2-7|-|TRBV5-5|-
TGTGCCAGCAGCTTGTTCTGGGACGGATCCTACGAGCAGTACTTC
CASSLFWDGSYEQYF
>TRBJ2-7|few|TRBV5-1|TRBD1
TGCGCCAGCAGCTTGGCCGGGGACAGTAACCCCTACGAGCAGTACTTC
CASSLAGDSNPYEQYF
>TRBJ2-5|-|TRBV6-5|-
TGTGCCAGCAGACCCGACTACTACTTGGGGCAAGAGACCCAGTACTTC
CASRPDYYLGQETQYF
>TRBJ2-7|-|TRBV12-3/TRBV12-4|-
TGTGCCAGCAGCCCGACAAGCATAGGATACGAGCAGTACTTC
CASSPTSIGYEQYF
>TRBJ2-7|few|TRBV27|TRBD1
TGTGCCAGCAGTTTAGGACAGGGTCCCTACGAGCAGTACTTC
CASSLGQGPYEQYF
>TRBJ2-1|-|TRBV30|TRBD1
TGTGCCTGGAGTGTCACAGGGGAAGCCTACAATGAGCAGTTCTTC
CAWSVTGEAYNEQFF
>TRBJ2-5|few|TRBV7-9|-
TGTGCCAGCAGCTTAGGATCTGGGGGCGGCGGAGAGACCCAGTACTTC
CASSLGSGGGGETQYF
>TRBJ2-1|few|TRBV7-3|TRBD2
TGTGCCAGCAGTCCATGGACTAGCGGGAGAAGATCGGAGCAGTTCTTC
CASSPWTSGRRSEQFF
>TRBJ2-2|many|TRBV9|-
TGTGCCAGCAGTTCAAACACCGGGGAGCTGTTTTTT
CASSSNTGELFF
>TRBJ2-2|-|TRBV6-6|-
TGTGCCAGCAGTGCACTCGAAGGGGAGCTGTTTTTT
CASSALEGELFF
>TRBJ2-2|-|TRBV9|-
TGTGCCAGCAGCGTAGGAGGCACCGGGGAGCTGTTTTTT
CASSVGGTGELFF
>TRBJ2-1|many|TRBV4-3|-
TGCGCCAGCAGCCAAGATGGAGGGGCAATCGGTAATGAGCAGTTCTTC
CASSQDGGAIGNEQFF
>TRBJ2-1|few|TRBV3-1|TRBD2
TGTGCCAGCAGTCCCCGGGGGGGCGAGACCCATGAGCAGTTCTTC
CASSPRGGETHEQFF
>TRBJ1-5|-|TRBV6-6|-
TGTGCCAGCATTTTAGTGGAGTGGGAGGATCAGCCCCAGCATTTT
CASILVEWEDQPQHF
>TRBJ2-1|many|TRBV4-3|TRBD2
TGCGCCAGCAGCCAAGATATGGGGACTAGCGGGAGCGATGAGCAGTTCTTC
CASSQDMGTSGSDEQFF
>TRBJ2-7|once|TRBV18|-
TGTGCCAGCTCACAGGCTAACTACGAGCAGTACTTC
CASSQANYEQYF
>TRBJ2-3|few|TRBV5-1|TRBD2
TGCGCCAGCAGCTCTCCATTCAGCGGGGGGGCTGATACGCAGTATTTT
CASSSPFSGGADTQYF
>TRBJ2-6|few|TRBV18|-
TGTGCCAGCTCACCACCGGAGGCATCTGGGGCCAACGTCCTGACTTTC
CASSPPEASGANVLTF
>TRBJ2-3|few|TRBV28|TRBD2
TGTGCCAGCAGTTACCTACCGGGGCTAGCGGGGTACTCTAGCACAGATACGCAGTATTTT
CASSYLPGLAGYSSTDTQYF
>TRBJ1-5|-|TRBV7-9|-
TGTGCCAGCAGCTCTCCCGGGGTCAGCAATCAGCCCCAGCATTTT
CASSSPGVSNQPQHF
>TRBJ2-7|few|TRBV5-1|-
TGCGCCAGCAGCAATGGGGCCTCCCCCACCTACGAGCAGTACTTC
CASSNGASPTYEQYF
>TRBJ1-5|-|TRBV20-1|-
TGCAGTGCCGCTGGGTGGGACAGCAATCAGCCCCAGCATTTT
CSAAGWDSNQPQHF
>TRBJ1-6|few|TRBV12-3/TRBV12-4|TRBD1
TGTGCCAGCACCCCAGGGGGGACCCTCCACTTT
CASTPGGTLHF
>TRBJ2-5|-|TRBV3-1|TRBD2
TGTGCCAGCAGCCACTGGGGACTAGCGGGGGGGAGCGAGCAAGAGACCCAGTACTTC
CASSHWGLAGGSEQETQYF
>TRBJ2-3|-|TRBV24-1|-
TGTGCCACCAGTGAAACAGGCTACACAGATACGCAGTATTTT
CATSETGYTDTQYF
>TRBJ2-7|-|TRBV5-6|TRBD1
TGTGCCAGCAGCTTTGGGACAGGGTTCTCCTACGAGCAGTACTTC
CASSFGTGFSYEQYF
>TRBJ2-7|few|TRBV6-5|-
TGTGCCAGCAGTTACTCCGGGGAGCCCTACGAGCAGTACTTC
CASSYSGEPYEQYF
>TRBJ2-1|few|TRBV7-9|TRBD2
TGTGCCAGCAGCTTAGCGGTCGTAGCGGGAGGCCTCAATGAGCAGTTCTTC
CASSLAVVAGGLNEQFF
>TRBJ2-3|-|TRBV20-1|-
TGCAGTGGGCTCCGGCGAGGGACTTTCACAGATACGCAGTATTTT
CSGLRRGTFTDTQYF
>TRBJ2-7|many|TRBV7-9|-
TGTGCCAGCAGCTGGGACTTCTCCTACGAGCAGTACTTC
CASSWDFSYEQYF
>TRBJ1-6|-|TRBV30|-
TGTGCCTGGAGTGGCATGAGTAACTCACCCCTCCACTTT
CAWSGMSNSPLHF
>TRBJ2-3|few|TRBV7-3|TRBD2
TGTGCCAGCAGCTACCAATTACGACTAGCGGGGGGCACAGATACGCAGTATTTT
CASSYQLRLAGGTDTQYF
>TRBJ2-7|-|TRBV5-1|TRBD1
TGCGCCAGCAGCTCGGGACAGGGGGCAGGCGAGCAGTACTTC
CASSSGQGAGEQYF
>TRBJ2-2|few|TRBV7-7|TRBD1
TGTGCTAGCAGCTTAGGGACAGGGGTCGCCGGGGAGCTGTTTTTT
CASSLGTGVAGELFF